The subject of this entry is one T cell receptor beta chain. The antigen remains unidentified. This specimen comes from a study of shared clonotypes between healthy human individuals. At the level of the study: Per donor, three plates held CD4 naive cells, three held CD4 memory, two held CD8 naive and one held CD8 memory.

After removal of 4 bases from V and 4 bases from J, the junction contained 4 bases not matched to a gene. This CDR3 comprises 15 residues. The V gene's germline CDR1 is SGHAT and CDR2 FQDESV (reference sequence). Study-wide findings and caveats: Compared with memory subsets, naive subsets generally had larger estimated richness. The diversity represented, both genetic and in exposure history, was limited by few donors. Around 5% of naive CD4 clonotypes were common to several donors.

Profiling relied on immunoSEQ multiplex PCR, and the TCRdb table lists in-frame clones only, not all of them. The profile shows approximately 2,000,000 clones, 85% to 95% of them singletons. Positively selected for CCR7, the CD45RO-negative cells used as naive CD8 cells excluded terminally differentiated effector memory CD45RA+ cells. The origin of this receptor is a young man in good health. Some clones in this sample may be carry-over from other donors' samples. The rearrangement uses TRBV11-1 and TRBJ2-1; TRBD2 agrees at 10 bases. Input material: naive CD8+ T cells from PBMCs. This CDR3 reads CASSSTTSGYNEQFF. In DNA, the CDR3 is TGTGCCAGCAGCTCTACGACTAGCGGGTACAATGAGCAGTTCTTC.